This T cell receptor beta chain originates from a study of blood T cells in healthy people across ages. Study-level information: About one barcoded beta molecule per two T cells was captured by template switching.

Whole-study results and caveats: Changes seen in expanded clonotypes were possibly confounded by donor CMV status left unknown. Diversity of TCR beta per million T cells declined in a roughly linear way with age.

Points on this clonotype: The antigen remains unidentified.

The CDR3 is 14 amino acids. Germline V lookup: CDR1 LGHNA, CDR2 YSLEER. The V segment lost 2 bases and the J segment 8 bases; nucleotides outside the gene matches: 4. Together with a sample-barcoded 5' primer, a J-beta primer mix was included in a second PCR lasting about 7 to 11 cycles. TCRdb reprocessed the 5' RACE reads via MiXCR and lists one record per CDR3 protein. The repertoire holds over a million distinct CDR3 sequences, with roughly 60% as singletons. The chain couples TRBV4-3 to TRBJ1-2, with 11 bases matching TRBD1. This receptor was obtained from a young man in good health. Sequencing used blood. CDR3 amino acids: CASSQRGTGGGYTF. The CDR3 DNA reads TGCGCCAGCAGCCAAAGGGGGACAGGGGGAGGCTACACCTTC.